These 27 T cell receptor beta chains were sequenced from one sample in a study of OX40 agonist ivuxolimab in advanced cancers. Only in-frame clones appear in the TCRdb table, and some are missing; sequencing was by immunoSEQ multiplex PCR. The data show fewer than 40,000 clones, roughly 87% seen once. The specimen comprised CD4+ or CD8+ T cells sorted from blood, sampled in a trial of the OX40 agonist ivuxolimab. These TCRs come from an adult with an advanced solid tumor such as melanoma, head and neck, liver or kidney cancer.

The chain carries TRBV5-6 and TRBJ1-4; D remains unclear. From germline, CDR1 is SGHDT and CDR2 YYEEEE. There are 15 residues in the CDR3. The ends were cut back, 4 bases at V and 4 bases at J, with 14 bases in the middle. CDR3: CASSGGFNLNEKLFF. For the CDR3, the DNA is TGTGCCAGCAGCGGAGGGTTCAACCTTAATGAAAAACTGTTTTTT.

This clone was detected once. The CDR3 is CASSPGLAGGDGETQYF. CDR3 in DNA: TGTGCCAGCAGCCCGGGACTAGCGGGGGGAGATGGAGAGACCCAGTACTTC. The V and J genes are TRBV5-4 and TRBJ2-5; TRBD2 aligns across 15 bases. CDR1 is SGHNT and CDR2 is YYREEE in the germline V gene (reference sequence). Trimming cost V 4 bases and J 4 bases; bases outside gene matches: 8. The CDR3 has 17 amino acids.

V is TRBV5-4 and J is TRBJ2-1; tentatively, D is TRBD1 (5 bases). Trimming took 3 bases from V and 4 from J, leaving 14 bases between them. CDR3 length equals 15 residues. Per the germline V gene, CDR1 is SGHNT and CDR2 is YYREEE (reference sequence). The CDR3 is CASSSNVGVYNEQFF. The CDR3 coding sequence is TGTGCCAGCAGCTCGAATGTAGGGGTATACAATGAGCAGTTCTTC.

The CDR3 protein is CASSIPGGRYGYTF. CDR3 DNA sequence: TGTGCCAGCAGCATTCCAGGGGGTCGATATGGCTACACCTTC. The rearrangement links TRBV6-1 to TRBJ1-2; 7 positions agree with TRBD1. The V gene's germline CDR1 is MNHNS and CDR2 SASEGT. J gave up 5 bases and V 6 bases, and 9 bases lay outside the gene matches. The CDR3 length is 14 residues.

This chain links TRBV27 with TRBJ2-4; D call uncertain. Germline CDR1 is MNHEY and CDR2 is SMNVEV (reference sequence). V gave up 8 bases and J gave up 3 bases, with 8 bases separating them. The CDR3 runs 12 residues. The CDR3 bases are TGTGCCAGCGGGCCGGGCAAAAACATTCAGTACTTC. Translated, it gives CASGPGKNIQYF.

This chain joins TRBV4-3 and TRBJ2-2; 10 nucleotides match TRBD1. Trimming removed 0 bases from V and 5 bases from J; junction bases left unmatched: 6. CDR1 LGHNA and CDR2 YSLEER come from the germline V gene. The CDR3 is 17 amino acids. CDR3 bases: TGCGCCAGCAGCCAAGATGGGACAGGGGTACCGACCGGGGAGCTGTTTTTT. Translation: CASSQDGTGVPTGELFF.

The count of this clone is one. The chain carries TRBV7-9 and TRBJ1-2; tentative D call: TRBD1 (6 bases). Germline V gene lookup returns CDR1 SEHNR and CDR2 FQNEAQ (reference sequence). Deletions cut 5 bases from V and 8 bases from J, with 24 bases between. The length of the CDR3 is 16 residues. CDR3 region: CASSQKDSPEGVGYTF. The DNA of the CDR3 is TGTGCCAGCAGCCAAAAGGACAGTCCCGAAGGTGTAGGCTACACCTTC.

This chain uses TRBV6-5 with TRBJ2-1; D remains unclear. Germline V gene lookup returns CDR1 MNHEY and CDR2 SVGAGI. V was clipped by 2 bases and J by 4 bases, with 6 bases between them. The CDR3 runs to 13 residues. The CDR3 DNA reads as TGTGCCAGCAGTTACGGATATTACAATGAGCAGTTCTTC. This codes for CASSYGYYNEQFF.

The V call is TRBV4-1, the J call TRBJ1-2, with 7 positions matching TRBD1. Unmatched junction bases numbered 9, after V lost 1 base and J lost 10 bases. Germline V gives CDR1 MGHRA, CDR2 YSYEKL. The CDR3 spans 14 residues. Here the CDR3 DNA reads TGCGCCAGCAGCCAAGGAGCCAACAGGGGTGACTACACCTTC. This codes for CASSQGANRGDYTF.

This clone was recorded once. The J gene is TRBJ2-1, the V gene TRBV28; 8 positions match TRBD1. CDR3 length: 14 residues. Unmatched junction bases numbered 9, after V lost 6 bases and J lost 8 bases. Per germline, CDR1 MDHEN and CDR2 SYDVKM. The CDR3 loop is CASSPDRAGDEQFF. The CDR3 DNA reads as TGTGCCAGCAGCCCGGACAGGGCCGGAGATGAGCAGTTCTTC.

V gene TRBV5-1 combines with J gene TRBJ2-7; D uncertain. The CDR3 loop spans 14 amino acids. Germline V CDR1 and CDR2: SGHRS, YFSETQ. Trimming removed 4 bases from V and 2 bases from J, with 13 bases in between. As DNA, the CDR3 is TGCGCCAGCAGCCCGGGCCCTTCCCCCTACGAGCAGTACTTC. Its protein is CASSPGPSPYEQYF.

V is TRBV7-3 and J is TRBJ1-1, with 8 nucleotides matching TRBD1. With 5 bases clipped from V and 6 bases from J, the junction kept 14 bases outside the gene matches. CDR1 is SGHTA, CDR2 FQGTGA, per germline. The CDR3 spans 16 residues. CDR3 DNA: TGTGCCAGCAGCCCATTTCCGGACAGGGAATCACCTGAAGCTTTCTTT. This sequence encodes CASSPFPDRESPEAFF.

In its sample, this clone was seen once. The chain carries TRBV7-8 and TRBJ2-7, with TRBD2 identical over 7 bases. The CDR3 has 16 residues. Germline assignment: CDR1 SGHVS and CDR2 FQNEAQ. With 4 bases clipped from V and 0 bases from J, the junction kept 9 bases outside the gene matches. CDR3: CASSYGLGLYSYEQYF. Written as DNA, the CDR3 is TGTGCCAGCAGCTACGGACTAGGCCTCTACTCCTACGAGCAGTACTTC.

Judged by abundance, this clone is medium-sized. This CDR3 reads CASSLGVEPQHF. CDR3 nucleotides: TGTGCCAGCAGCTTAGGGGTGGAGCCCCAGCATTTT. This sequence joins TRBV7-9 and TRBJ1-5; D call uncertain. Trimming removed 1 base from V and 8 bases from J, with 6 bases in between. Germline values: CDR1 SEHNR, CDR2 FQNEAQ (reference sequence). The CDR3 has 12 amino acids.

The V gene is TRBV6-4, the J gene TRBJ2-7; 7 bases match TRBD1. The CDR3 has 12 amino acids. Germline V lookup: CDR1 MRHNA, CDR2 SNTAGT. The V gene end was trimmed by 9 bases and the J gene end by 6 bases; junction bases not matched to a gene: 8. In DNA, the CDR3 is TGTGCCAGTAGGGACAGTCTCGGCGAGCAGTACTTC. Residues: CASRDSLGEQYF.

The chain employs TRBV5-6 and TRBJ1-1; possibly TRBD1 for D (6 bases). The V gene's germline CDR1 is SGHDT and CDR2 YYEEEE. The CDR3 contains 11 residues. Trimming cost V 0 bases and J 11 bases, with 8 bases left between them. This chain's CDR3 is CASSLGQGAFF. The CDR3 DNA follows: TGTGCCAGCAGCTTGGGGCAGGGGGCTTTCTTT. Based on the CDR3 plus reference TRBV5-6 and TRBJ1-1, the full variable domain is DAGVTQSPTHLIKTRGQQVTLRCSPKSGHDTVSWYQQALGQGPQFIFQYYEEEERQRGNFPDRFSGHQFPNYSSELNVNALLLGDSALYLCASSLGQGAFFGQGTRLTVV.

The chain recombines TRBV2 with TRBJ2-1; 7 bases are shared with TRBD1. Germline V lookup: CDR1 SNHLY, CDR2 FYNNEI. V trimming: 7 bases; J trimming: 2 bases; junction bases outside the gene matches: 8. The CDR3 consists of 15 residues. The CDR3 region is CASTNPGQTYNEQFF. Written as DNA, the CDR3 is TGTGCCAGCACGAACCCGGGACAGACCTACAATGAGCAGTTCTTC.

J is TRBJ2-2 and V is TRBV11-2; 7 bases map to TRBD1. CDR1 is SGHAT, CDR2 FQNNGV, per germline. The CDR3 extends over 13 amino acids. The junction had 3 bases not matched to a gene; V was cut back by 5 bases and J by 6 bases. The CDR3 loop is CASSTTGAGELFF. Here the CDR3 DNA reads TGTGCCAGCAGCACCACAGGGGCCGGGGAGCTGTTTTTT.

This chain joins TRBV9 and TRBJ1-4; D call uncertain. V dropped 4 bases and J dropped 7 bases, with 14 bases sitting between them. Looked up from germline, CDR1 is SGDLS and CDR2 is YYNGEE. The CDR3 length is 14 residues. The CDR3 DNA reads TGTGCCAGCAGCCACAACGGGAGAGGTGAAAAACTGTTTTTT. Translated, it gives CASSHNGRGEKLFF.

The gene calls are TRBV7-9 and TRBJ1-4, with 8 bases identical to TRBD1. Germline CDR1 SEHNR, CDR2 FQNEAQ (reference sequence). CDR3 length: 16 amino acids. V was pared by 10 bases and J by 1 base, with 11 bases of the junction left unmatched. The CDR3 DNA sequence: TGTGCCACCTCCCGGGACAGGCGGCAAACTAATGAAAAACTGTTTTTT. Encoded protein: CATSRDRRQTNEKLFF.

The CDR3 DNA is TGTGCCACCAGCAGCGGGACAGGGGCAGAGACCCAGTACTTC. It is translated as CATSSGTGAETQYF. The genes are TRBV15 and TRBJ2-5, with 10 bases lining up with TRBD1. V lost 3 bases to trimming and J lost 4 bases; unmatched junction nucleotides: 2. The CDR3 is 14 amino acids. Germline V gene sequence: CDR1 LNHNV, CDR2 YYDKDF (reference sequence).

This sequence joins TRBV5-1 and TRBJ2-3; TRBD2 might be the D (6 bases). Germline values: CDR1 SGHRS, CDR2 YFSETQ. This CDR3 comprises 14 residues. The germline V and J ends were trimmed by 0 bases and 5 bases, with 10 bases remaining between them. The CDR3 protein is CASSLGDSVDTQYF. In DNA form, the CDR3 reads TGCGCCAGCAGCTTGGGGGACTCGGTAGATACGCAGTATTTT.

The V and J genes are TRBV19 and TRBJ1-5, with 8 bases aligning to TRBD1. The CDR3 has 15 residues. Trimming removed 6 bases from V and 0 bases from J; junction bases left unmatched: 4. CDR1 and CDR2 from the germline V gene are LNHDA and SQIVND (reference sequence). The CDR3: CASRDREYSNQPQHF. DNA of the CDR3: TGTGCCAGTAGGGACAGGGAATATAGCAATCAGCCCCAGCATTTT.

The chain uses TRBV6-5 and TRBJ2-7, with 8 bases aligning to TRBD1. CDR1 and CDR2 from the germline V gene are MNHEY and SVGAGI. Losses at the gene ends were 6 bases for V and 3 bases for J; bases not matched to a gene: 4. The CDR3 is 13 residues long. The CDR3: CASSRGQGYEQYF. The CDR3 region has the DNA TGTGCCAGCAGCAGAGGACAGGGCTACGAGCAGTACTTC.

The chain recombines TRBV10-3 with TRBJ1-5; D call uncertain. Germline V CDR1 and CDR2: ENHRY, SYGVKD. The CDR3 is 13 amino acids. V lost 2 bases, J lost 4 bases, and 6 bases lay in between. CDR3 nucleotides: TGTGCCATCAGTGAGGGGGAGAATCAGCCCCAGCATTTT. It yields the protein CAISEGENQPQHF.

V and J are TRBV11-2 and TRBJ2-1; no definite D call. The CDR3 has 15 amino acids. V lost 2 bases, J lost 0 bases, and 8 bases lay in between. Germline CDR1 and CDR2: SGHAT and FQNNGV. The chain's CDR3 is CASSLTQSSYNEQFF. DNA for the CDR3: TGTGCCAGCAGCTTAACACAGAGCTCCTACAATGAGCAGTTCTTC.

This chain links TRBV7-9 with TRBJ2-3, with 8 bases that match TRBD1. The V gene end was trimmed by 5 bases and the J gene end by 2 bases; junction bases not matched to a gene: 9. The germline V gene encodes CDR1 SEHNR and CDR2 FQNEAQ (reference sequence). The length of the CDR3 is 16 residues. The CDR3 region has the DNA TGTGCCAGCAGCCCCACCCAGGGGGCGCTCACAGATACGCAGTATTTT. It yields the protein CASSPTQGALTDTQYF.